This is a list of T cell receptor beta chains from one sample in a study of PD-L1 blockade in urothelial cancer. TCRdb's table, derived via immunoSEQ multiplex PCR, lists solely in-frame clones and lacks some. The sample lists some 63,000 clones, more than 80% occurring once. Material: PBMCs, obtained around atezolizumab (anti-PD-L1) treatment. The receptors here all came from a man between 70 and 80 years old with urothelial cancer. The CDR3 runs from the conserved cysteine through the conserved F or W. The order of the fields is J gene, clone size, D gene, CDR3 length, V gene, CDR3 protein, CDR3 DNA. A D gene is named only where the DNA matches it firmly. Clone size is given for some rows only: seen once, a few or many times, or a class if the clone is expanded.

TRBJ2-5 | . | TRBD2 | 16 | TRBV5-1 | CASSLAPTTLAATQYF | TGCGCCAGCAGCTTGGCCCCGACTACACTAGCGGCGACCCAGTACTTC
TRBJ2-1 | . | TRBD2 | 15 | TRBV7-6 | CASSSGTSGLNEQFF | TGTGCCAGCAGTTCCGGGACTAGCGGCCTCAATGAGCAGTTCTTC
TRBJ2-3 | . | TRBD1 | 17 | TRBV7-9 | CASSPPGTGSWTDTQYF | TGTGCCAGCAGCCCGCCCGGGACAGGGAGTTGGACAGATACGCAGTATTTT
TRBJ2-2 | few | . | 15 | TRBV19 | CASSLASANTGELFF | TGTGCCAGTTCGTTAGCTAGCGCGAACACCGGGGAGCTGTTTTTT
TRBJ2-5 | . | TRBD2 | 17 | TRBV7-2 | CASSLAGLAGGGETQYF | TGTGCCAGCAGCTTAGCGGGACTAGCGGGAGGGGGGGAGACCCAGTACTTC
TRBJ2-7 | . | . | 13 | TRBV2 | CASSDGAPYEQYF | TGTGCCAGCAGTGACGGAGCCCCCTACGAGCAGTACTTC
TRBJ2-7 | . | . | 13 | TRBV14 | CASSPSGSYEQYF | TGTGCCAGCAGCCCCAGCGGGTCCTACGAGCAGTACTTC
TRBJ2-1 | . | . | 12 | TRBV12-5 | CASGSEGTQQFF | TGTGCTAGTGGTTCTGAGGGAACACAGCAGTTCTTC
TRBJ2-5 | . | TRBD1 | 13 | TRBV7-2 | CASRAGGRETQYF | TGTGCCAGCAGGGCAGGGGGAAGAGAGACCCAGTACTTC
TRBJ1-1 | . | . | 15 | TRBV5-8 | CASSLLGHLNTEAFF | TGTGCCAGCAGCTTGCTGGGACACTTGAACACTGAAGCTTTCTTT
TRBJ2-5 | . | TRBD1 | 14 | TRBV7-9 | CASSRTGDQETQYF | TGTGCCAGCAGTCGAACAGGGGACCAAGAGACCCAGTACTTC
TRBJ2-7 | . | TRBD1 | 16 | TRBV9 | CASSPLPGQGSYEQYF | TGTGCCAGCAGCCCCCTCCCTGGACAGGGTTCCTACGAGCAGTACTTC
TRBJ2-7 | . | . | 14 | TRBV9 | CASSVAAQGSEQYF | TGTGCCAGCAGCGTAGCGGCACAGGGATCCGAGCAGTACTTC
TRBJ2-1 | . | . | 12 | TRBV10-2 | CASSPLRDEQFF | TGCGCCAGCAGTCCTCTCCGGGATGAGCAGTTCTTC
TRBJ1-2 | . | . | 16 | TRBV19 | CASSLPPAANAYGYTF | TGTGCCAGTAGCCTTCCCCCCGCGGCTAATGCGTATGGCTACACCTTC
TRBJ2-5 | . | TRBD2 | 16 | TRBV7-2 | CASSLGVSGGQETQYF | TGTGCCAGCAGCTTAGGGGTTAGCGGGGGACAAGAGACCCAGTACTTC
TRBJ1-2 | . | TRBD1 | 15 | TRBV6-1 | CASSEGLGTGDGYTF | TGTGCCAGCAGTGAAGGTCTCGGGACAGGGGATGGCTACACCTTC
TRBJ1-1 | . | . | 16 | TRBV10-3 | CAIAPREGGGNTEAFF | TGTGCCATCGCCCCGCGGGAGGGCGGCGGGAACACTGAAGCTTTCTTT
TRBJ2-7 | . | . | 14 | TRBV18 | CASSAGRASYEQYF | TGTGCCAGCTCAGCGGGACGGGCCTCCTACGAGCAGTACTTC
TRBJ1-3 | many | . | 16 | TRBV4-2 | CASSQESVNSGNTIYF | TGTGCCAGCAGCCAAGAATCAGTGAACTCTGGAAACACCATATATTTT
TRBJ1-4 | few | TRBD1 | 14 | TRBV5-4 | CASSLDRANEKLFF | TGTGCCAGCAGCCTTGACAGGGCAAATGAAAAACTGTTTTTT
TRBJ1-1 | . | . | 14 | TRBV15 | CATSPQTGYSEAFF | TGTGCCACCAGCCCCCAAACGGGGTACTCTGAAGCTTTCTTT
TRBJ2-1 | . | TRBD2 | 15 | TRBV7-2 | CASSVTSGAYNEQFF | TGTGCCAGCAGCGTTACTAGCGGAGCCTACAATGAGCAGTTCTTC
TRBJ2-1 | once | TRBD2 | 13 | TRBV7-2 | CASSLGLADEQFF | TGTGCCAGCAGCCTGGGACTAGCGGATGAGCAGTTCTTC
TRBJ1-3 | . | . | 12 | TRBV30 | CACAYSGNTIYF | TGTGCCTGCGCCTATTCGGGAAACACCATATATTTT
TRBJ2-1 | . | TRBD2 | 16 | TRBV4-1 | CASSPRTSGAADEQFF | TGCGCCAGCAGCCCCCGGACTAGCGGGGCGGCGGATGAGCAGTTCTTC
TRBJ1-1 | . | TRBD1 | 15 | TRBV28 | CASSPGQVMNTEAFF | TGTGCCAGCAGTCCAGGACAGGTCATGAACACTGAAGCTTTCTTT
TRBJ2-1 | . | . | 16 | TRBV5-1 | CASSLAPLSSYNEQFF | TGCGCCAGCAGCTTGGCTCCACTGAGCTCCTACAATGAGCAGTTCTTC
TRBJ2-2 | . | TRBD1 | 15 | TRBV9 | CASSGGGLNTGELFF | TGTGCCAGCAGCGGAGGGGGCCTTAACACCGGGGAGCTGTTTTTT
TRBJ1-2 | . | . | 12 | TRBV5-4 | CASSFRVGGYTF | TGTGCCAGCAGCTTCAGGGTTGGAGGCTACACCTTC
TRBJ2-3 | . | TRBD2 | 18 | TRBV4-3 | CASSQGTRGAGLTDTQYF | TGCGCCAGCAGCCAAGGTACAAGAGGAGCGGGGCTCACAGATACGCAGTATTTT
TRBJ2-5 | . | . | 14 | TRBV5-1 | CASSPGASEETQYF | TGCGCCAGCAGCCCCGGGGCTAGCGAAGAGACCCAGTACTTC
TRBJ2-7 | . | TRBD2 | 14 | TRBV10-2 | CASSGTSGFYEQYF | TGCGCCAGCAGTGGGACTAGCGGGTTTTACGAGCAGTACTTC
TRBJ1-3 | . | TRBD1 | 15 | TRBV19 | CASSRTGEAGNTIYF | TGTGCCAGTAGTCGGACAGGGGAGGCTGGAAACACCATATATTTT
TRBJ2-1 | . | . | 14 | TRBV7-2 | CASSLLGSLNEQFF | TGTGCCAGCAGCTTACTCGGGAGCTTAAATGAGCAGTTCTTC
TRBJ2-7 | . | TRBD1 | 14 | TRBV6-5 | CASSPGTGSYEQYF | TGTGCCAGCAGCCCCGGGACAGGGTCCTACGAGCAGTACTTC
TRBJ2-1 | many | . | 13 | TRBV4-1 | CASSQDPPDEQFF | TGCGCCAGCAGCCAAGATCCCCCCGATGAGCAGTTCTTC
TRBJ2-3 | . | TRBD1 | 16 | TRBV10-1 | CASSGDREFLPDTQYF | TGCGCCAGCAGTGGGGACAGGGAGTTTTTGCCAGATACGCAGTATTTT
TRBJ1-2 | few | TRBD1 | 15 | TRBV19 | CASSTTGGVGDGYTF | TGTGCCAGTAGTACAACAGGGGGCGTGGGAGATGGCTACACCTTC
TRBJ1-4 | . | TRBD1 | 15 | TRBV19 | CASSIRQGANEKLFF | TGTGCCAGTAGTATTCGACAGGGGGCTAATGAAAAACTGTTTTTT
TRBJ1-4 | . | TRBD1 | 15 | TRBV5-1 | CASSLTGTANEKLFF | TGCGCCAGCAGCCTTACCGGGACAGCTAATGAAAAACTGTTTTTT
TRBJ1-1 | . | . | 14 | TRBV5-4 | CASSLVGKGTEAFF | TGTGCCAGCAGCTTAGTAGGGAAGGGGACTGAAGCTTTCTTT
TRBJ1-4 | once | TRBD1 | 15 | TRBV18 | CASSPSTGAGEKLFF | TGTGCCAGCTCGCCATCGACAGGGGCTGGTGAAAAACTGTTTTTT
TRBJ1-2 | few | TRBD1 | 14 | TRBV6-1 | CASSETDRAYGYTF | TGTGCCAGCAGTGAAACCGACAGGGCGTATGGCTACACCTTC
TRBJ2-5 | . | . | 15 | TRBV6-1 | CASSKNIDRQETQYF | TGTGCCAGCAGTAAAAATATTGACAGGCAAGAGACCCAGTACTTC
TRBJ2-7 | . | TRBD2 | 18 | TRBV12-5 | CASGLVQWGGRSSYEQYF | TGTGCTAGTGGTTTGGTACAATGGGGCGGGAGAAGCTCCTACGAGCAGTACTTC
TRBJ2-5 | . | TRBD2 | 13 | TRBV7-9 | CASSPTSKETQYF | TGTGCCAGCAGCCCGACTAGCAAGGAGACCCAGTACTTC
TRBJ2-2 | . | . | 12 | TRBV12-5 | CASGSSTGELFF | TGTGCTAGTGGTTCGTCCACCGGGGAGCTGTTTTTT
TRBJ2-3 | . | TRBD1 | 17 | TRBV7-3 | CASSSRTGASDTDTQYF | TGTGCCAGCAGCTCCCGGACAGGCGCAAGCGACACAGATACGCAGTATTTT
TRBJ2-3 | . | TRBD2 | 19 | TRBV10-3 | CAISGLSVAGRSSTDTQYF | TGTGCCATCAGTGGGCTTTCTGTAGCGGGGAGATCTAGCACAGATACGCAGTATTTT
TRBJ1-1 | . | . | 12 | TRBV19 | CASSAQGTEAFF | TGTGCCAGTAGTGCACAGGGAACTGAAGCTTTCTTT
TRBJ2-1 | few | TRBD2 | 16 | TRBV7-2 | CASSRLVGLAGHEQFF | TGTGCCAGCAGCCGATTAGTGGGACTAGCGGGACATGAGCAGTTCTTC
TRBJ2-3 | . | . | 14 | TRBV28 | CASSFLSGTDTQYF | TGTGCCAGCAGTTTCCTAAGTGGCACAGATACGCAGTATTTT
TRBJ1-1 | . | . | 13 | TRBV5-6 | CASSLVSNTEAFF | TGTGCCAGCAGCTTGGTCTCGAACACTGAAGCTTTCTTT
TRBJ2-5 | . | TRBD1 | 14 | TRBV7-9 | CASSPGRGWETQYF | TGTGCCAGCAGCCCGGGCAGGGGGTGGGAGACCCAGTACTTC